The 18 T cell receptor beta chains below all came from one sample that was sequenced in a study of cytomegalovirus exposure and HLA in healthy donors. A multiplex PCR was run with 60 Vbeta primers and 13 Jbeta primers. Sequencing was performed with immunoSEQ multiplex PCR; in TCRdb, only in-frame clones are kept and a portion is missing. The sample has 150,000 to 200,000 clones, 70% to 85% seen once. The sample taken for sequencing was PBMCs. Source of these receptors: a young woman in good health and CMV-seropositive.

The chain combines TRBV12-5 with TRBJ2-7; 8 nucleotides agree with TRBD1. The germline V gene encodes CDR1 LGHNT and CDR2 FRNRAP. V dropped 0 bases and J dropped 4; count of bases not matched to a gene: 8. CDR3 length: 16 amino acids. CDR3 sequence reads: CASGLVLGTGPYEQYF. In DNA, the CDR3 is TGTGCTAGTGGTTTGGTCCTTGGGACAGGTCCTTACGAGCAGTACTTC.

J is TRBJ2-5 and V is TRBV7-6; TRBD1 might be the D (5 bases). Germline V gene sequence: CDR1 SGHVS, CDR2 FNYEAQ. The CDR3 spans 13 residues. V dropped 8 bases and J dropped 1 base, with 11 bases sitting between them. DNA of the CDR3: TGTGCCAGCCTAGGCAGGGTCCAAGAGACCCAGTACTTC. Translated, it gives CASLGRVQETQYF.

The chain carries TRBV6-5 and TRBJ1-3; D is uncertain. The germline gives CDR1 MNHEY, CDR2 SVGAGI. The CDR3 sequence is 15 residues long. Trimming shortened V by 0 bases and J by 4 bases, and 10 bases separated the two germline ends. This chain's CDR3 is CASSYSYSSGNTIYF. Written as DNA, the CDR3 is TGTGCCAGCAGTTACTCTTACAGTTCAGGAAACACCATATATTTT.

The gene calls are TRBV5-4 and TRBJ1-4, with 8 nucleotides matching TRBD1. The CDR3 consists of 15 residues. V lost 4 bases, J lost 5 bases, and 7 bases stayed unmatched. Germline CDR1 and CDR2: SGHNT and YYREEE (reference sequence). Written as DNA, the CDR3 is TGTGCCAGCAGCCCAGGACAGGGTCTAAATGAAAAACTGTTTTTT. Residues: CASSPGQGLNEKLFF.

This chain uses TRBV5-1 with TRBJ2-2; D may be TRBD2 (6 bases). Trimming pared 1 base from V and 5 bases from J, leaving 21 bases between. This CDR3 contains 18 residues. CDR1 and CDR2 (germline): SGHRS, YFSETQ. The CDR3 DNA is TGCGCCAGCAGCTTGCGACCGCAGGGTACGACTAGGACCGGGGAGCTGTTTTTT. It yields the protein CASSLRPQGTTRTGELFF.

This clone showed up just once. This sequence joins TRBV11-3 and TRBJ1-1; 8 bases are shared with TRBD1. The CDR3 runs 15 residues. Germline V gene sequence: CDR1 SGHNT, CDR2 YENEEA. With 4 bases clipped from V and 3 bases from J, the junction kept 7 bases outside the gene matches. In DNA form, the CDR3 reads TGTGCCAGCAGCTCACCTACCAGGGGGCACACTGAAGCTTTCTTT. This gives the protein CASSSPTRGHTEAFF.

A word on this clone: The junction and the germline gene differ at one end; a read error may be behind it. V is TRBV5-6 and J is TRBJ2-7, with TRBD2 matching 7 bases. Germline CDR1 and CDR2: SGHDT and YYEEEE. The CDR3 extends over 12 amino acids. CDR3 sequence (DNA): TGTACCAGCAGCCTGCGGGGGAACGAGCAGTACTTC. It encodes CTSSLRGNEQYF.

The V and J genes are TRBV5-1 and TRBJ2-5; 9 nucleotides agree with TRBD2. Germline V gives CDR1 SGHRS, CDR2 YFSETQ. This CDR3 is built from 15 residues. J gave up 3 bases and V 5 bases, and 8 bases lay outside the gene matches. The CDR3 spells CASSGGGRAEETQYF. In nucleotides, the CDR3 is TGCGCCAGCAGTGGGGGCGGGAGGGCCGAAGAGACCCAGTACTTC.

The rearrangement uses TRBV9 and TRBJ1-3; 8 bases fit TRBD1. The length of the CDR3 is 15 residues. V shed 4 bases and J 2 bases; nucleotides not matched to a gene: 5. From germline, CDR1 is SGDLS and CDR2 YYNGEE. The CDR3 sequence: CASSPQGATGNTIYF. The CDR3 DNA reads TGTGCCAGCAGCCCCCAGGGGGCTACTGGAAACACCATATATTTT.

This chain's CDR3 is CASSSFRELFF. The CDR3 coding sequence is TGTGCCAGCAGCTCCTTTCGAGAACTGTTTTTT. This chain uses TRBV7-2 with TRBJ1-4; D is unresolved. Trimming took off 4 bases at V and 12 bases at J, with 9 bases between the two ends. The CDR3 spans 11 residues. Germline assignment: CDR1 SGHTA and CDR2 FQGNSA.

The chain couples TRBV30 to TRBJ2-3; TRBD1 might be the D (6 bases). Germline V gene data show CDR1 as GTSNPN and CDR2 as SVGIG (reference sequence). Trimming pared 6 bases from V and 3 bases from J, leaving 19 bases between. CDR3 length: 15 amino acids. CDR3 amino acids: CACSGIGQGTDTQYF. CDR3 DNA sequence: TGTGCCTGCTCTGGCATCGGGCAGGGGACAGATACGCAGTATTTT.

This clone was picked up one time. The chain is built from TRBV29-1 and TRBJ1-2; 7 positions match TRBD1. V lost 2 bases, J lost 8 bases, and 14 bases stayed unmatched. From germline, CDR1 is SQVTM and CDR2 ANQGSEA. The CDR3 spans 15 residues. The CDR3 coding sequence is TGCAGCGTTGAAACCGGACAGGCTCGGGCGGCAGGCTACACCTTC. Its translation is CSVETGQARAAGYTF.

The chain joins TRBV5-1 to TRBJ2-5; 10 bases match TRBD2. Germline V lookup: CDR1 SGHRS, CDR2 YFSETQ. J was trimmed by 4 bases and V by 2 bases; bases with no gene match: 5. This CDR3 contains 15 residues. The CDR3 reads CASSFQSGRVETQYF. The CDR3 DNA reads TGCGCCAGCAGCTTTCAGAGCGGGAGGGTAGAGACCCAGTACTTC.

This clone was picked up a small number of times. This rearrangement joins TRBV6-5 to TRBJ2-7, with TRBD2 matching 7 bases. Looked up from germline, CDR1 is MNHEY and CDR2 is SVGAGI. Trimming at V came to 6 bases and at J to 6 bases, leaving 11 bases not matched to a gene. CDR3 length: 14 residues. The DNA for the CDR3 is TGTGCCAGCAGGAGGGAGGGCCCCAGAGCCGAGCAGTACTTC. Translation: CASRREGPRAEQYF.

This sequence joins TRBV9 and TRBJ2-1, with D maybe TRBD1 (6 bases). The germline gives CDR1 SGDLS, CDR2 YYNGEE. V was shortened by 1 base and J by 5 bases, with 13 bases between the two germline ends. The CDR3 covers 15 residues. The CDR3 protein is CASSVSGVYHNEQFF. As DNA, the CDR3 is TGTGCCAGCAGCGTATCAGGGGTGTATCACAATGAGCAGTTCTTC.

V gene TRBV7-8 combines with J gene TRBJ2-7; 7 bases fit TRBD1. Germline V CDR1 and CDR2: SGHVS, FQNEAQ. Trimming at V came to 4 bases and at J to 5 bases, leaving 8 bases not matched to a gene. This CDR3 is built from 14 residues. CDR3 nucleotides: TGTGCCAGCAGCTCCGACAGGGATGTCCACGAGCAGTACTTC. Residues: CASSSDRDVHEQYF. The variable domain in full, completed from reference TRBV7-8 and TRBJ2-7, reads GAGVSQSPRYKVAKRGQDVALRCDPISGHVSLFWYQQALGQGPEFLTYFQNEAQLDKSGLPSDRFFAERPEGSVSTLKIQRTQQEDSAVYLCASSSDRDVHEQYFGPGTRLTVT.

The chain carries TRBV5-4 and TRBJ2-1, with D perhaps matching TRBD2 (6 bases). This CDR3 spans 16 amino acids. V gave up 2 bases and J gave up 2 bases, with 14 bases separating them. From germline, CDR1 is SGHNT and CDR2 YYREEE (reference sequence). The CDR3 DNA sequence: TGTGCCAGCAGCTTTCCTTCAGCGGGTCCCTACAATGAGCAGTTCTTC. This gives the protein CASSFPSAGPYNEQFF.

J is TRBJ2-1 and V is TRBV19; 7 bases align to TRBD2. The CDR3 consists of 17 residues. The V segment lost 5 bases and the J segment 2 bases; nucleotides outside the gene matches: 12. Germline CDR1 LNHDA, CDR2 SQIVND (reference sequence). The CDR3 coding sequence is TGTGCCAGTAGTCCAGGAACGGGAGGTAGCCCCTACAATGAGCAGTTCTTC. Protein sequence: CASSPGTGGSPYNEQFF.